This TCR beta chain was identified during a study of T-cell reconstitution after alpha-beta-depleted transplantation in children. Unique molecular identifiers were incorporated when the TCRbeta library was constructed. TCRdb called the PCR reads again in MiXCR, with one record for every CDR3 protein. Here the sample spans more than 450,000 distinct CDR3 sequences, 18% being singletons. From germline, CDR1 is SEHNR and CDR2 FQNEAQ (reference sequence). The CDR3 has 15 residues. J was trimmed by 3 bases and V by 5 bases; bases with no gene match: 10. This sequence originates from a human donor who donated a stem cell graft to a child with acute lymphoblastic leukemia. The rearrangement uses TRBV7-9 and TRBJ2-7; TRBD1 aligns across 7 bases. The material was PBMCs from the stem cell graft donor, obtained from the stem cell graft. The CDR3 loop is CASSTRGQAYYEQYF. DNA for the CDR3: TGTGCCAGCAGCACCAGAGGACAGGCCTACTACGAGCAGTACTTC.